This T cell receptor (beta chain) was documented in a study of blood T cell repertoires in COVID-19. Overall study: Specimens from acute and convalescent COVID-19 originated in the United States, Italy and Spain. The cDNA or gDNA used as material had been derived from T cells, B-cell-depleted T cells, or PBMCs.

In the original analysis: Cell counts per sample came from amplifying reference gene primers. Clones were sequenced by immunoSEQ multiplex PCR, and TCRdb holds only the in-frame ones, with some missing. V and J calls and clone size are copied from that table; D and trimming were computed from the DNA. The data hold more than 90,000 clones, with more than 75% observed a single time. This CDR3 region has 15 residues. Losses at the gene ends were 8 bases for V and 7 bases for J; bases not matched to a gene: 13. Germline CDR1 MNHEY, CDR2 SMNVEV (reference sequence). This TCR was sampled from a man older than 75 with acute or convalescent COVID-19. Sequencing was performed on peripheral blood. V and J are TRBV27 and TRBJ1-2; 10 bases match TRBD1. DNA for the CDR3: TGTGCCAGCTCCGCCGGCCGACAGGGGGCCTTTGGCTACACCTTC. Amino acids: CASSAGRQGAFGYTF.